This T cell receptor beta chain was recovered during a study of blood T cell repertoires in COVID-19. Clones were read by immunoSEQ multiplex PCR, and TCRdb kept only the in-frame ones, dropping some. The sample shows over 350,000 clones, around nine tenths of them seen only once. Trimming took 0 bases from V and 4 from J, leaving 10 bases between them. This CDR3 is built from 15 residues. Germline CDR1 is SGHAT and CDR2 is FQNNGV. Sequencing was done on a sample of PBMCs or T cells enriched from blood (not recorded which). This chain joins TRBV11-2 and TRBJ1-3; tentative D call: TRBD1 (5 bases). The TCR comes from a woman younger than 35 who had recovered from COVID-19. CDR3 in DNA: TGTGCCAGCAGCTTAGATTGGAGACAGGGAAACACCATATATTTT. This translates into CASSLDWRQGNTIYF.